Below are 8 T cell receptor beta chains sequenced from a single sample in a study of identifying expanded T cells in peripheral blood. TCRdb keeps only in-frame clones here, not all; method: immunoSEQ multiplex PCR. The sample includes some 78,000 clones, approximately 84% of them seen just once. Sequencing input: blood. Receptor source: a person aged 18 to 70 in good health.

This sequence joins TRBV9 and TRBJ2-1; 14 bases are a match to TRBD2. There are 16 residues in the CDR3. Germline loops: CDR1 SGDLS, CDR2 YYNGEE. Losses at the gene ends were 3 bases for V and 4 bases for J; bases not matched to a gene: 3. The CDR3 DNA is TGTGCCAGCAGCGCGGGACTAGCGGGAGTTTACAATGAGCAGTTCTTC. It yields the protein CASSAGLAGVYNEQFF. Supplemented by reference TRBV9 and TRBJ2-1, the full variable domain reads DSGVTQTPKHLITATGQRVTLRCSPRSGDLSVYWYQQSLDQGLQFLIQYYNGEERAKGNILERFSAQQFPDLHSELNLSSLELGDSALYFCASSAGLAGVYNEQFFGPGTRLTVL.

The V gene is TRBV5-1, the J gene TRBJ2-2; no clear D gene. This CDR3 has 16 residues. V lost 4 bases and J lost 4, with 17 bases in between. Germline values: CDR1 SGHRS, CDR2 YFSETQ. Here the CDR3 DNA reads TGCGCCAGCAGCCCGGCGGTAGGGCCGGGCACCGGGGAGCTGTTTTTT. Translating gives CASSPAVGPGTGELFF. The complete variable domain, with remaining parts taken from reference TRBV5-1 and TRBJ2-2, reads KAGVTQTPRYLIKTRGQQVTLSCSPISGHRSVSWYQQTPGQGLQFLFEYFSETQRNKGNFPGRFSGRQFSNSRSEMNVSTLELGDSALYLCASSPAVGPGTGELFFGEGSRLTVL.

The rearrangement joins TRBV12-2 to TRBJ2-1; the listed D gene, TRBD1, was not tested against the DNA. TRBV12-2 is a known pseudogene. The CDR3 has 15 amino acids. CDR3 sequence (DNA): TGTGCAAGTCGCCACGGACAGGCCCCCCACAATGAGCAGTTCTTC. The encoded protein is CASRHGQAPHNEQFF.

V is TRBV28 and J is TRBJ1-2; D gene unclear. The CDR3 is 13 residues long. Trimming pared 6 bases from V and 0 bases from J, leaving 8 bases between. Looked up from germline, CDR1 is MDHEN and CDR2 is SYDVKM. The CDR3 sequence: CASRPTSNYGYTF. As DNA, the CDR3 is TGTGCCAGCAGGCCTACATCTAACTATGGCTACACCTTC.

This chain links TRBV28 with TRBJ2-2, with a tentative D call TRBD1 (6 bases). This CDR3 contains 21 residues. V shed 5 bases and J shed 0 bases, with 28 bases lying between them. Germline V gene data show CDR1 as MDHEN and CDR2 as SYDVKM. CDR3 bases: TGTGCCAGCAGTCTCGGACATTCTTTCCTCCGGTGGACAGCGAACACCGGGGAGCTGTTTTTT. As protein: CASSLGHSFLRWTANTGELFF.

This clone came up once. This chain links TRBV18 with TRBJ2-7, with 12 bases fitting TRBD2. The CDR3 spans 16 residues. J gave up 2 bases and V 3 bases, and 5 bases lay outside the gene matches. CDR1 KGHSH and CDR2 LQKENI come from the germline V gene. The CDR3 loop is CASSPALAGGTYEQYF. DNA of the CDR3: TGTGCCAGCTCACCCGCACTAGCGGGAGGAACCTACGAGCAGTACTTC. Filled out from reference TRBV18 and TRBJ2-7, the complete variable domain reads NAGVMQNPRHLVRRRGQEARLRCSPMKGHSHVYWYRQLPEEGLKFMVYLQKENIIDESGMPKERFSAEFPKEGPSILRIQQVVRGDSAAYFCASSPALAGGTYEQYFGPGTRLTVT.

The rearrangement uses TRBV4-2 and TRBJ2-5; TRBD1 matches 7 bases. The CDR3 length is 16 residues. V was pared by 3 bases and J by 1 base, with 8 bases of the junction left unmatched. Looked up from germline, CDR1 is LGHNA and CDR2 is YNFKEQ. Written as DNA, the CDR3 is TGTGCCAGCAGCCAGGATCCGGGACAGCCCCAAGAGACCCAGTACTTC. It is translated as CASSQDPGQPQETQYF.

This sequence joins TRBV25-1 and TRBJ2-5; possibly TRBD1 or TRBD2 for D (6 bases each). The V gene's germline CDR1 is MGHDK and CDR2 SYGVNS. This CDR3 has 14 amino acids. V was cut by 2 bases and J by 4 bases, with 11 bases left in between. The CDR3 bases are TGTGCCAGCAGTGAACCCGGGGGCGGAGAGACCCAGTACTTC. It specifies CASSEPGGGETQYF.